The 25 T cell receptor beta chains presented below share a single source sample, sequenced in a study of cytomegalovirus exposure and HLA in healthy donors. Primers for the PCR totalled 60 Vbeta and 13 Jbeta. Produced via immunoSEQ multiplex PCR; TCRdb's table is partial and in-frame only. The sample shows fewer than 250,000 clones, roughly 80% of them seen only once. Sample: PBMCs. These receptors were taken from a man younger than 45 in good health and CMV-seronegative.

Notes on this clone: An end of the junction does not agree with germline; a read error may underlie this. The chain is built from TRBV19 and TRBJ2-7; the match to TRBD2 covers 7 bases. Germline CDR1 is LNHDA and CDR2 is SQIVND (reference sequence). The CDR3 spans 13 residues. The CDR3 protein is CASSGLGSHEQYF. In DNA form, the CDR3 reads TGTGCCAGCAGCGGACTAGGCTCCCACGAGCAGTACTTC.

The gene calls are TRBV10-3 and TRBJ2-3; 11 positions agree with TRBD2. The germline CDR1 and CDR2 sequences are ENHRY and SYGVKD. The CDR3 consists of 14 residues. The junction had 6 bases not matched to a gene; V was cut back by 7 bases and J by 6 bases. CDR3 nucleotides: TGTGCCATCAAGGCTAGCGGGGGGATGGATACGCAGTATTTT. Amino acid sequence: CAIKASGGMDTQYF.

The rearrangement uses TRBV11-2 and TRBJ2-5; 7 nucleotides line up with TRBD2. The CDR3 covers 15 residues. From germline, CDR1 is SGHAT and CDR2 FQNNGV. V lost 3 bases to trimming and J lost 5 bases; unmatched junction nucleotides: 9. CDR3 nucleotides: TGTGCCAGCAGCTTGTTGGCGGGAGCCGGCGAGACCCAGTACTTC. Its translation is CASSLLAGAGETQYF.

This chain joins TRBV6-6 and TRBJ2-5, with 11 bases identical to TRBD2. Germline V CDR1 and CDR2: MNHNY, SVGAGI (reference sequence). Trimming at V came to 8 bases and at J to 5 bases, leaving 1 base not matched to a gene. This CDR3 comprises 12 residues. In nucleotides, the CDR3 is TGTGCCAGCGTAGCGGGGGGGGAGACCCAGTACTTC. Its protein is CASVAGGETQYF.

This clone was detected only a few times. CDR3 nucleotide sequence: TGTGCCAGTAGTCCTGATAACGGACTAGCGGGGTTCTCGGGGAATGAGCAGTTCTTC. This sequence encodes CASSPDNGLAGFSGNEQFF. V usage is TRBV19 and J usage is TRBJ2-1; 12 bases map to TRBD2. V trimming: 5 bases; J trimming: 7 bases; junction bases outside the gene matches: 18. Looked up from germline, CDR1 is LNHDA and CDR2 is SQIVND (reference sequence). The CDR3 is 19 amino acids.

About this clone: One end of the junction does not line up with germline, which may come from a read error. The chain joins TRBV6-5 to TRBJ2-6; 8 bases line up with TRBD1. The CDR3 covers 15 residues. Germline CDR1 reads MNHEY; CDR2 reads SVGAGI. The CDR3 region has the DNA TGTGCCAGCGGACAGGGAATCTCTGGGGCCAGCGTCCTGACTTTC. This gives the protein CASGQGISGASVLTF.

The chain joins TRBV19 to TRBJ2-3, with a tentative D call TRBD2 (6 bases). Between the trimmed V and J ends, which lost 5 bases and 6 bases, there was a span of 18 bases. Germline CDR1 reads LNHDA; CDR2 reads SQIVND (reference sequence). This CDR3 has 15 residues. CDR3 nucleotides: TGTGCCAGTAGTCTTAGCGGATTATCAGGTGATACGCAGTATTTT. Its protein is CASSLSGLSGDTQYF.

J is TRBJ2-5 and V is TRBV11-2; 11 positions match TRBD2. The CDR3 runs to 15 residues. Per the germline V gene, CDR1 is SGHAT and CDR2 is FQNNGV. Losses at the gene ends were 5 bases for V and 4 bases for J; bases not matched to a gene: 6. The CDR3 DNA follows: TGTGCCAGCAGCAATAGCGGGGGGGCGAGAGAGACCCAGTACTTC. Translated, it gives CASSNSGGARETQYF.

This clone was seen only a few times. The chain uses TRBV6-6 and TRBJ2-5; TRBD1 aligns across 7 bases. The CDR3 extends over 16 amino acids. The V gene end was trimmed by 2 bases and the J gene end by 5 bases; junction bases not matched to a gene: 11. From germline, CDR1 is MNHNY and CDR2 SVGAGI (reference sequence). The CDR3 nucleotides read TGTGCCAGCAGTTACCCTAGACAGGGTCGACGGGAGACCCAGTACTTC. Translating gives CASSYPRQGRRETQYF.

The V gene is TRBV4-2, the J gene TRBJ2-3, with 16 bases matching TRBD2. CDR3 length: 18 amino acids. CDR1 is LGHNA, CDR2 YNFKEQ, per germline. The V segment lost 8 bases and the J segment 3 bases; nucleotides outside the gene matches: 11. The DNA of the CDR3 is TGTGCCAGCGGTCGGGGGACTAGCGGGGGGGCCCAAACAGATACGCAGTATTTT. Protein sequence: CASGRGTSGGAQTDTQYF.

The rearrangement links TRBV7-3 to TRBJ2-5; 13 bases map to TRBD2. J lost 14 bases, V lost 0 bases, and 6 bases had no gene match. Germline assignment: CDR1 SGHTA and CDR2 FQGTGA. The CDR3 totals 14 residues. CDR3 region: CASSLTTSGGKLYF. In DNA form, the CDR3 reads TGTGCCAGCAGCTTAACGACTAGCGGGGGGAAGCTTTACTTC.

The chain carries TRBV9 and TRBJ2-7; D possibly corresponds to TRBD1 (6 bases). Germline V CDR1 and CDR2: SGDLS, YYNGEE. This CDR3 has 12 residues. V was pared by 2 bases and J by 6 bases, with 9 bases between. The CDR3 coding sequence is TGTGCCAGCAGCGTTACAGGGAGCGAGCAGTACTTC. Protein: CASSVTGSEQYF.

CDR3 sequence: CASSGGTNTQYF. CDR3 nucleotides: TGCGCCAGCAGCGGAGGGACTAATACGCAGTATTTT. The chain couples TRBV5-1 to TRBJ2-3; TRBD2 agrees at 7 bases. V dropped 4 bases and J dropped 7; count of bases not matched to a gene: 3. This CDR3 is built from 12 residues. From germline, CDR1 is SGHRS and CDR2 YFSETQ.

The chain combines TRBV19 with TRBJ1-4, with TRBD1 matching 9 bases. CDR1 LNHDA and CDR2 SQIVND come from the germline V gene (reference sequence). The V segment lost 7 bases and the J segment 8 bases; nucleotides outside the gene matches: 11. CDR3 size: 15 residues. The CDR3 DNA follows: TGTGCCAGTACCGGATGGACAGGGGAAGAGGAAAAACTGTTTTTT. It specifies CASTGWTGEEEKLFF.

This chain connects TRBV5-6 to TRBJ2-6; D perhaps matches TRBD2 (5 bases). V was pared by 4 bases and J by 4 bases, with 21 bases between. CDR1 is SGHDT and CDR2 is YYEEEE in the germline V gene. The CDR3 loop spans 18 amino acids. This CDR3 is CASSPLPGNPLGANVLTF. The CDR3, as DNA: TGTGCCAGCAGCCCCCTACCGGGAAACCCTCTAGGGGCCAACGTCCTGACTTTC.

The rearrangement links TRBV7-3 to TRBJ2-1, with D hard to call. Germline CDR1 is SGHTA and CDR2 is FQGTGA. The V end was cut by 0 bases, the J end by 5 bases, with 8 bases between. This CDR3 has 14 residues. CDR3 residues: CASSLTPLDNEQFF. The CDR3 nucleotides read TGTGCCAGCAGCTTAACCCCCCTAGACAATGAGCAGTTCTTC.

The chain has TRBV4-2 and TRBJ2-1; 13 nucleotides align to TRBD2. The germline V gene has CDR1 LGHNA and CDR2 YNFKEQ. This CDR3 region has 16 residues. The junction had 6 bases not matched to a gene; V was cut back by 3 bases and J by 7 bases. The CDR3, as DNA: TGTGCCAGCAGCCAGAGAGGACTAGCGGGGGAGAATGAGCAGTTCTTC. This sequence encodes CASSQRGLAGENEQFF.

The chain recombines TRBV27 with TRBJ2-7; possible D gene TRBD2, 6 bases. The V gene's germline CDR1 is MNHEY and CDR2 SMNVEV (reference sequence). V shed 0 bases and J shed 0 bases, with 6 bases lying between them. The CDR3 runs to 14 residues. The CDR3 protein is CASSLSGSSYEQYF. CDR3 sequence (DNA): TGTGCCAGCAGTTTATCCGGGAGCTCCTACGAGCAGTACTTC.

CDR3 sequence: CASSSHRDRGLSTDTQYF. The CDR3 DNA reads TGTGCCAGCAGTTCCCACCGGGACAGGGGGCTTAGCACAGATACGCAGTATTTT. The chain carries TRBV28 and TRBJ2-3; 12 bases fit TRBD1. CDR1 and CDR2 (germline): MDHEN, SYDVKM. The CDR3 totals 18 residues. Losses at the gene ends were 4 bases for V and 0 bases for J; bases not matched to a gene: 8.

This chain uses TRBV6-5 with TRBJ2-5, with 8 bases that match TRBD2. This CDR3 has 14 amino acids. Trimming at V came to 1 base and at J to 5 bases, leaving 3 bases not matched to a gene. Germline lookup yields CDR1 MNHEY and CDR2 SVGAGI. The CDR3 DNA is TGTGCCAGCAGTTACTTCGGGGGGGCGGAGACCCAGTACTTC. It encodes CASSYFGGAETQYF.

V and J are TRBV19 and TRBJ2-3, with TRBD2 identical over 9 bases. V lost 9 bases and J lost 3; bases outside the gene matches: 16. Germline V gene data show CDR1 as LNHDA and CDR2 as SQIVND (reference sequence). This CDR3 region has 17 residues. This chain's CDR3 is CASRRWGTSGLTDTQYF. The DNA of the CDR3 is TGTGCCAGCCGGCGGTGGGGAACTAGCGGGCTAACAGATACGCAGTATTTT.

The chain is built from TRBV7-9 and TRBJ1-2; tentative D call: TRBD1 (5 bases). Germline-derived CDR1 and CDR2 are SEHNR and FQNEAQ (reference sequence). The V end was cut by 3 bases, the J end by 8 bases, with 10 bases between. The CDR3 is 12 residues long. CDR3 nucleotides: TGTGCCAGCAGCTTGGAGGGGCAGGGCTACACCTTC. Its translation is CASSLEGQGYTF.

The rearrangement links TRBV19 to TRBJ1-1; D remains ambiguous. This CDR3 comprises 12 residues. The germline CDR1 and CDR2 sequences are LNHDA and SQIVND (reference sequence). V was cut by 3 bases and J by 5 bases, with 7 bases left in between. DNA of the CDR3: TGTGCCAGTAGTATGAGGAGGACTGAAGCTTTCTTT. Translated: CASSMRRTEAFF. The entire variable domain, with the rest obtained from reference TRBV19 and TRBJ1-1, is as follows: DGGITQSPKYLFRKEGQNVTLSCEQNLNHDAMYWYRQDPGQGLRLIYYSQIVNDFQKGDIAEGYSVSREKKESFPLTVTSAQKNPTAFYLCASSMRRTEAFFGQGTRLTVV.

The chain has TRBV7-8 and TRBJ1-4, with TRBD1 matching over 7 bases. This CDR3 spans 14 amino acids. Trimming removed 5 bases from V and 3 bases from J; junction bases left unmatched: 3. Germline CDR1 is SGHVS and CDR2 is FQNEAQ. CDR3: CASSMTGPNEKLFF. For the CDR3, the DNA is TGTGCCAGCAGCATGACAGGGCCTAATGAAAAACTGTTTTTT.

The CDR3, as DNA: TGTGCCAGCAGTTTGGGGCTCGAGGATCAGCCCCAGCATTTT. Translation: CASSLGLEDQPQHF. The chain combines TRBV7-2 with TRBJ1-5; weak D call: TRBD1 (5 bases). Trimming shortened V by 6 bases and J by 5 bases, and 14 bases separated the two germline ends. This CDR3 is built from 14 residues. CDR1 and CDR2 from the germline V gene are SGHTA and FQGNSA.